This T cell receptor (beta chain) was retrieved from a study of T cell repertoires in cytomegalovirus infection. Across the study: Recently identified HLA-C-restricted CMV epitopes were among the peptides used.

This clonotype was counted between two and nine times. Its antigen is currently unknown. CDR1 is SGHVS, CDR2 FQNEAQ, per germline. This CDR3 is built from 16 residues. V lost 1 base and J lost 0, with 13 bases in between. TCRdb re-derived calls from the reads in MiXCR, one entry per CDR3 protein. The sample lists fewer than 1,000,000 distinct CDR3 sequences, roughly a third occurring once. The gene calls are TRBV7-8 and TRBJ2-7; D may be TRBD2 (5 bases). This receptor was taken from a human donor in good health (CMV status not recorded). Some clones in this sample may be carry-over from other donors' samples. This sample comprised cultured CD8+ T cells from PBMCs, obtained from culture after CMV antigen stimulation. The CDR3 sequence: CASSLGVWESSYEQYF. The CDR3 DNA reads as TGTGCCAGCAGCTTAGGTGTGTGGGAGAGCTCCTACGAGCAGTACTTC.